These T cell receptor beta chains were read from a single sample in a study of cytomegalovirus exposure and HLA in healthy donors. Profiled with immunoSEQ multiplex PCR; TCRdb holds only in-frame clones, not every one. The data show under 150,000 clones, with approximately 86% seen just once and roughly 10% held by the top ten. The sample comprised PBMCs. The source is a man aged 18 to 29 in good health and CMV-seropositive. The CDR3 runs from the conserved cysteine through the conserved F or W. Each record gives: V gene, D gene, J gene, clone size, CDR3 DNA, CDR3 protein. A D gene is named only where the DNA matches it firmly. Clone size, where shown, is once, few, many, or a class for clones that have expanded.

v_gene: TRBV11-2
d_gene: .
j_gene: TRBJ2-7
abundance: .
CDR3nt: TGTGCCAGCAGCCGGATGACTTCTATTTGGGAGCAGTACTTC
CDR3aa: CASSRMTSIWEQYF

v_gene: TRBV11-3
d_gene: .
j_gene: TRBJ2-5
abundance: .
CDR3nt: TGTGCCAGCAGCGCCGGGGGAAGAGATCAAGAGACCCAGTACTTC
CDR3aa: CASSAGGRDQETQYF

v_gene: TRBV9
d_gene: .
j_gene: TRBJ2-7
abundance: few
CDR3nt: TGTGCCAGCAGCGTAGCTGGAAGGACTGGAGGTGAGCAGTACTTC
CDR3aa: CASSVAGRTGGEQYF

v_gene: TRBV10-3
d_gene: TRBD2
j_gene: TRBJ2-3
abundance: .
CDR3nt: TGTGCCATCGGGGGAGGGGGCACAGATACGCAGTATTTT
CDR3aa: CAIGGGGTDTQYF

v_gene: TRBV18
d_gene: TRBD2
j_gene: TRBJ2-7
abundance: .
CDR3nt: TGTGCCAGCTCACCACGCGGGACTAGCGGGATCTACGAGCAGTACTTC
CDR3aa: CASSPRGTSGIYEQYF

v_gene: TRBV15
d_gene: TRBD1
j_gene: TRBJ2-6
abundance: .
CDR3nt: TGTGCCACCACCGAGACAGGGGTGGGGGCCAACGTCCTGACTTTC
CDR3aa: CATTETGVGANVLTF

v_gene: TRBV5-8
d_gene: TRBD1
j_gene: TRBJ1-2
abundance: .
CDR3nt: TGTGCCAGCACTAAGGACAGGGGTAATGGCTACACCTTC
CDR3aa: CASTKDRGNGYTF

v_gene: TRBV19
d_gene: TRBD1
j_gene: TRBJ2-7
abundance: once
CDR3nt: TGTGCCAGTAGTTCCTCTTCGGCACAGGGGGCGAGTGAGCAGTACTTC
CDR3aa: CASSSSSAQGASEQYF

v_gene: TRBV19
d_gene: .
j_gene: TRBJ2-2
abundance: .
CDR3nt: TGTGCCAGTAGTCGACAGGTAGCGGGCGGGGAGCTGTTTTTT
CDR3aa: CASSRQVAGGELFF

v_gene: TRBV25-1
d_gene: .
j_gene: TRBJ1-2
abundance: .
CDR3nt: TGTGCCAGCAGTGATTTGGGGGGCTATGGCTACACCTTC
CDR3aa: CASSDLGGYGYTF

v_gene: TRBV11-3
d_gene: .
j_gene: TRBJ1-1
abundance: .
CDR3nt: TGTGCCAGCAGCACGGACTCCAACACTGAAGCTTTCTTT
CDR3aa: CASSTDSNTEAFF

v_gene: TRBV19
d_gene: .
j_gene: TRBJ2-1
abundance: .
CDR3nt: TGTGCCAGTAGTATACTAGGTCGTCCGTACAATGAGCAGTTCTTC
CDR3aa: CASSILGRPYNEQFF

v_gene: TRBV19
d_gene: .
j_gene: TRBJ2-3
abundance: once
CDR3nt: TGTGCCAGTAGTATTGACACCGGGGGACGCCCGTATTTT
CDR3aa: CASSIDTGGRPYF

v_gene: TRBV5-8
d_gene: TRBD2
j_gene: TRBJ2-7
abundance: once
CDR3nt: TGTGCCAGCAGTGTGCGGGGGGGTGAGCAGTACTTC
CDR3aa: CASSVRGGEQYF

v_gene: TRBV15
d_gene: TRBD1
j_gene: TRBJ2-7
abundance: few
CDR3nt: TGTGCCACCAGCAGAGTAAAAGTGGGGACAGGTTCCTACGAGCAGTACTTC
CDR3aa: CATSRVKVGTGSYEQYF

v_gene: TRBV7-9
d_gene: TRBD1
j_gene: TRBJ2-1
abundance: .
CDR3nt: TGTGCCAGCAGCTTAGCGACAGGGAGCTCCTACAATGAGCAGTTCTTC
CDR3aa: CASSLATGSSYNEQFF

v_gene: TRBV7-2
d_gene: TRBD2
j_gene: TRBJ2-5
abundance: .
CDR3nt: TGTGCCAGCAGCCCCCGGACTAGCGAGACCCAGTACTTC
CDR3aa: CASSPRTSETQYF

v_gene: TRBV18
d_gene: .
j_gene: TRBJ2-3
abundance: .
CDR3nt: TGTGCCAGCTCACCAGGGTACGCTGCAGGGCAAGATACGCAGTATTTT
CDR3aa: CASSPGYAAGQDTQYF

v_gene: TRBV6-5
d_gene: .
j_gene: TRBJ1-6
abundance: .
CDR3nt: TGTGCCAGCAGTAACCACAGGGATTCACCCCTCCACTTT
CDR3aa: CASSNHRDSPLHF

v_gene: TRBV9
d_gene: TRBD2
j_gene: TRBJ2-3
abundance: .
CDR3nt: TGTGCCAGCAGCGTAGACGGGACTAGCGGCGTGGGGGCGCAGTATTTT
CDR3aa: CASSVDGTSGVGAQYF

v_gene: TRBV28
d_gene: TRBD1
j_gene: TRBJ1-2
abundance: .
CDR3nt: TGTGCCAGCAGTTCATCCGGGACAGGGGGAACCTACACCTTC
CDR3aa: CASSSSGTGGTYTF

v_gene: TRBV11-3
d_gene: .
j_gene: TRBJ2-2
abundance: .
CDR3nt: TGTGCCAGCAACTATAGAACGAACACCGGGGAGCTGTTTTTT
CDR3aa: CASNYRTNTGELFF

v_gene: TRBV29-1
d_gene: .
j_gene: TRBJ2-7
abundance: .
CDR3nt: TGCAGCGTTGAAATCACAGGTTACCCCTACGAGCAGTACTTC
CDR3aa: CSVEITGYPYEQYF

v_gene: TRBV6-1
d_gene: .
j_gene: TRBJ1-3
abundance: .
CDR3nt: TGTGCCAGCAGTATCGGGGGCTCTGGAAACACCATATATTTT
CDR3aa: CASSIGGSGNTIYF

v_gene: TRBV19
d_gene: TRBD1
j_gene: TRBJ1-2
abundance: .
CDR3nt: TGTGCCACCTGGGACAGCCTTGGAGCGGGTAAGGGTGGCTACACCTTC
CDR3aa: CATWDSLGAGKGGYTF

v_gene: TRBV27
d_gene: TRBD1
j_gene: TRBJ1-2
abundance: few
CDR3nt: TGTGCCAGCAGTCCAGGGGGCACCTATGGCTACACCTTC
CDR3aa: CASSPGGTYGYTF

v_gene: TRBV5-6
d_gene: .
j_gene: TRBJ2-2
abundance: .
CDR3nt: TGTGCCAGCAGCTTGGGGGGACTCTCCACCGGGGAGCTGTTTTTT
CDR3aa: CASSLGGLSTGELFF

v_gene: TRBV7-9
d_gene: .
j_gene: TRBJ2-1
abundance: .
CDR3nt: TGTGCCAGCAGCTTTCAGGCCAATGAGCAGTTCTTC
CDR3aa: CASSFQANEQFF

v_gene: TRBV5-8
d_gene: TRBD1
j_gene: TRBJ2-1
abundance: .
CDR3nt: TGTGCCAGCAGCGGGGGGACAGGGGCCTACAATGAGCAGTTCTTC
CDR3aa: CASSGGTGAYNEQFF

v_gene: TRBV6-1
d_gene: .
j_gene: TRBJ2-3
abundance: once
CDR3nt: TGTGCCAGCGACAGGAGGCCAGATACGCAGTATTTT
CDR3aa: CASDRRPDTQYF

v_gene: TRBV29-1
d_gene: TRBD2
j_gene: TRBJ2-3
abundance: .
CDR3nt: TGCAGCCTTCCGGGACTAGCGGGAGATACGCAGTATTTT
CDR3aa: CSLPGLAGDTQYF

v_gene: TRBV6-6
d_gene: TRBD2
j_gene: TRBJ2-7
abundance: .
CDR3nt: TGTGCCAGCAGTTACGGGGGAGGGAGACTCTACGAGCAGTACTTC
CDR3aa: CASSYGGGRLYEQYF

v_gene: TRBV5-1
d_gene: .
j_gene: TRBJ1-1
abundance: .
CDR3nt: TGCGCCAGCAGCCAAACAGGGTTGAACACTGAAGCTTTCTTT
CDR3aa: CASSQTGLNTEAFF

v_gene: TRBV2
d_gene: .
j_gene: TRBJ1-1
abundance: .
CDR3nt: TGTGCCAGCAGTGTTTCCCGCACTGAAGCTTTCTTT
CDR3aa: CASSVSRTEAFF

v_gene: TRBV5-1
d_gene: TRBD2
j_gene: TRBJ2-2
abundance: once
CDR3nt: TGCGCCAGCAGCTTGGTCGCGGGAGGCACCGGGGAGCTGTTTTTT
CDR3aa: CASSLVAGGTGELFF

v_gene: TRBV19
d_gene: TRBD1
j_gene: TRBJ1-5
abundance: .
CDR3nt: TGTGCCGGGGGACAGGTCACCTGGAATCAGCCCCAGCATTTT
CDR3aa: CAGGQVTWNQPQHF

v_gene: TRBV6-1
d_gene: TRBD2
j_gene: TRBJ2-7
abundance: .
CDR3nt: TGTGCCAGCAGTGCGCTAGCGGGAGTAGATAAGTACTTC
CDR3aa: CASSALAGVDKYF

v_gene: TRBV30
d_gene: TRBD1
j_gene: TRBJ1-2
abundance: .
CDR3nt: TGTGCCTGGAGCCTAACTATTTCGGGACAGGATGGCTACACCTTC
CDR3aa: CAWSLTISGQDGYTF

v_gene: TRBV11-2
d_gene: .
j_gene: TRBJ2-5
abundance: few
CDR3nt: TGTGCCAGCAGCTCCTTAGCGGTTGCAGGGACCCAGTACTTC
CDR3aa: CASSSLAVAGTQYF

v_gene: TRBV9
d_gene: TRBD1
j_gene: TRBJ1-3
abundance: .
CDR3nt: TGTGCCAGCAGTGCGATGACAGGGTTCTCTGGAAACACCATATATTTT
CDR3aa: CASSAMTGFSGNTIYF

v_gene: TRBV12-5
d_gene: .
j_gene: TRBJ2-1
abundance: .
CDR3nt: TGTGCTAGTGGTGACAGAGTCAGTGAGCAGTTCTTC
CDR3aa: CASGDRVSEQFF

v_gene: TRBV29-1
d_gene: .
j_gene: TRBJ2-7
abundance: .
CDR3nt: TGCAGCGTTGAAGATCGGTACGAGCAGTACTTC
CDR3aa: CSVEDRYEQYF

v_gene: TRBV5-1
d_gene: .
j_gene: TRBJ2-5
abundance: once
CDR3nt: TGCGCCAGCAGCTTTTTTGCGGTACAAGAGACCCAGTACTTC
CDR3aa: CASSFFAVQETQYF

v_gene: TRBV12-5
d_gene: .
j_gene: TRBJ2-1
abundance: .
CDR3nt: TGTGCTAGTGGTTTGGTTGGGGGCGATGAGCAGTTCTTC
CDR3aa: CASGLVGGDEQFF

v_gene: TRBV9
d_gene: .
j_gene: TRBJ1-3
abundance: .
CDR3nt: TGTGCCAGCAGCGAGGGGGATGGAAACACCATATATTTT
CDR3aa: CASSEGDGNTIYF

v_gene: TRBV19
d_gene: .
j_gene: TRBJ2-1
abundance: .
CDR3nt: TGTGCCAGTAGTAGGATTTCCGGAGCGGCGAGCTCCTACAATGAGCAGTTCTTC
CDR3aa: CASSRISGAASSYNEQFF

v_gene: TRBV6-5
d_gene: .
j_gene: TRBJ2-5
abundance: .
CDR3nt: TGTGCCAGCAGTTACGGCAACCAAGAGACCCAGTACTTC
CDR3aa: CASSYGNQETQYF

v_gene: TRBV7-7
d_gene: .
j_gene: TRBJ2-1
abundance: .
CDR3nt: TGTGCTAGCAGCATACCCGACAGTATCCGAGACTACAATGAGCAGTTCTTC
CDR3aa: CASSIPDSIRDYNEQFF

v_gene: TRBV10-3
d_gene: TRBD2
j_gene: TRBJ2-7
abundance: .
CDR3nt: TGTGCCACCGTGGGCCTAGCGGGAGGGCGCTCCGAGCAGTACTTC
CDR3aa: CATVGLAGGRSEQYF

v_gene: TRBV21-1
d_gene: .
j_gene: TRBJ1-2
abundance: .
CDR3nt: TGTGCCAGCAGCAAAGCGAGGGGGCTGGATGGCTACACCTTC
CDR3aa: CASSKARGLDGYTF

v_gene: TRBV12-5
d_gene: TRBD2
j_gene: TRBJ2-7
abundance: .
CDR3nt: TGTGCTAGTGTATATAGCGGGAGTACCTACGAGCAGTACTTC
CDR3aa: CASVYSGSTYEQYF

v_gene: TRBV6-5
d_gene: TRBD2
j_gene: TRBJ2-1
abundance: .
CDR3nt: TGTGCCAGCAGTTACGGAGCGGGACGGCTGCATGAGCAGTTCTTC
CDR3aa: CASSYGAGRLHEQFF

v_gene: TRBV10-1
d_gene: .
j_gene: TRBJ2-7
abundance: few
CDR3nt: TGCGCCAGCAGTGACACGGGGTACGAGCAGTACTTC
CDR3aa: CASSDTGYEQYF

v_gene: TRBV15
d_gene: TRBD1
j_gene: TRBJ2-1
abundance: .
CDR3nt: TGTGCCACCAGCAGAGGGGGCTCCACAGGGGGCAATGAGCAGTTCTTC
CDR3aa: CATSRGGSTGGNEQFF

v_gene: TRBV4-2
d_gene: .
j_gene: TRBJ1-5
abundance: once
CDR3nt: TGTGCCAGCCGGGGGGACCAGCATCAGCCCCAGCATTTT
CDR3aa: CASRGDQHQPQHF

v_gene: TRBV2
d_gene: .
j_gene: TRBJ1-5
abundance: .
CDR3nt: TGTGCCAGCAGTCTGGGAGGGACTAGCAATCAGCCCCAGCATTTT
CDR3aa: CASSLGGTSNQPQHF

v_gene: TRBV6-5
d_gene: .
j_gene: TRBJ1-2
abundance: .
CDR3nt: TGTGCCAGCACGGGAGGGGGGGCGAGCTATGGCTACACCTTC
CDR3aa: CASTGGGASYGYTF